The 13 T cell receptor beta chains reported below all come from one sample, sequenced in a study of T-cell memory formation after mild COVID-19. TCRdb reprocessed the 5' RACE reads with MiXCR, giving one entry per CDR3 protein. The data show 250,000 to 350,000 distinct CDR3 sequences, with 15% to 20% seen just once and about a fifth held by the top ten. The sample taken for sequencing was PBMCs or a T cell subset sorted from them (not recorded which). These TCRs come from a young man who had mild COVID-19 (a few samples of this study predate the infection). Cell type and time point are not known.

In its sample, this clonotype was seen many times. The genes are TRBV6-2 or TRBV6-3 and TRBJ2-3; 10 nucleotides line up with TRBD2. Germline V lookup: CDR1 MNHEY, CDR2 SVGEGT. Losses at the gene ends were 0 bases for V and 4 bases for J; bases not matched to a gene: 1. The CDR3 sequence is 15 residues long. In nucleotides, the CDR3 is TGTGCCAGCAGTTACTCGGGACTAGCGCCAGATACGCAGTATTTT. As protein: CASSYSGLAPDTQYF.

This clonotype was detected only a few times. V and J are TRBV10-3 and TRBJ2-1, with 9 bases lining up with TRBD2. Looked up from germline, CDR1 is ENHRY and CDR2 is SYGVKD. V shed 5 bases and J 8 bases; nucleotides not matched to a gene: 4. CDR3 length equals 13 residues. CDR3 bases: TGTGCCATCAGTCCGCGGGGGGGCGATGAGCAGTTCTTC. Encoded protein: CAISPRGGDEQFF.

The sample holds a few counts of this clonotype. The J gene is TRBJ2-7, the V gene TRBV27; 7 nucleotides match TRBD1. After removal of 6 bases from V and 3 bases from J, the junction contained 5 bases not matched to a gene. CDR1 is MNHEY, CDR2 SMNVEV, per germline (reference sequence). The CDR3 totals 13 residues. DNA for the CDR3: TGTGCCAGCAGGGCGACAGGGCACTACGAGCAGTACGTC. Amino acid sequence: CASRATGHYEQYV.

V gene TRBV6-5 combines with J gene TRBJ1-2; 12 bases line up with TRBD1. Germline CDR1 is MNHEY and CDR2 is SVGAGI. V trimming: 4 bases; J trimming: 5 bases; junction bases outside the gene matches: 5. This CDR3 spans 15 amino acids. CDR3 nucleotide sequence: TGTGCCAGCAGTTCCGGGACAGGGGGCCGGTATGGCTACACCTTC. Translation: CASSSGTGGRYGYTF.

CDR3 loop: CASSSRWGGDIQYF. CDR3 sequence (DNA): TGTGCCAGCAGTTCCCGATGGGGGGGGGACATTCAGTACTTC. The chain carries TRBV27 and TRBJ2-4; 7 nucleotides line up with TRBD2. Per germline, CDR1 MNHEY and CDR2 SMNVEV (reference sequence). The V and J ends lost 4 bases and 8 bases, in that order; junction bases with no gene match: 8. CDR3 length: 14 amino acids.

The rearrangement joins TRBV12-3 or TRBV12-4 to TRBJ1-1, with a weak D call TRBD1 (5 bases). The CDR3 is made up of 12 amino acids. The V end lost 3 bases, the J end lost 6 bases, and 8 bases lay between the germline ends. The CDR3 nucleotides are TGTGCCAGCAGTTTCTTAGGGGCTGAAGCTTTCTTT. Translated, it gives CASSFLGAEAFF.

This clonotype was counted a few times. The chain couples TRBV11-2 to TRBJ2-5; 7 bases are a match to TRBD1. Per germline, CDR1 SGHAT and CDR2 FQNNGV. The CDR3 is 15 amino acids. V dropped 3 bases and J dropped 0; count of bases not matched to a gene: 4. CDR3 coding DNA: TGTGCCAGCAGCTTCGACAGGGCGTACCAAGAGACCCAGTACTTC. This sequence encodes CASSFDRAYQETQYF.

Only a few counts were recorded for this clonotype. CDR3 nucleotide sequence: TGTGCCAGCAGCTTGGATAGCTCCTATAATTCACCCCTCCACTTT. Its protein is CASSLDSSYNSPLHF. This chain joins TRBV7-9 and TRBJ1-6; D not certain. Germline V gene data show CDR1 as SEHNR and CDR2 as FQNEAQ (reference sequence). The CDR3 loop spans 15 amino acids. V dropped 3 bases and J dropped 0 bases, with 6 bases sitting between them.

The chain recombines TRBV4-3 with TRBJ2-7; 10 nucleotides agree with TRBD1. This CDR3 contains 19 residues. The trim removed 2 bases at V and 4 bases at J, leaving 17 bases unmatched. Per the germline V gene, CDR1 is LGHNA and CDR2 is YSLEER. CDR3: CASSQRFTGTGALRYEQYF. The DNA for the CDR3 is TGCGCCAGCAGCCAACGATTCACCGGGACAGGGGCCTTAAGGTACGAGCAGTACTTC.

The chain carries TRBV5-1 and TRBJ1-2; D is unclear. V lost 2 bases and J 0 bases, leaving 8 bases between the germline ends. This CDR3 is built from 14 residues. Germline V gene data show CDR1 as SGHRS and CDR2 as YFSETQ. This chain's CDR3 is CASSFDGPNYGYTF. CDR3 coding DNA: TGCGCCAGCAGCTTTGACGGACCTAACTATGGCTACACCTTC.

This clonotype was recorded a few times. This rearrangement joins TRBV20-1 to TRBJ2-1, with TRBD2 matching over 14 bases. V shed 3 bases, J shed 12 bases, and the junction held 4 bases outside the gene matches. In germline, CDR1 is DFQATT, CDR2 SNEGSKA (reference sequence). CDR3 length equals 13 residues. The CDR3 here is CSARTSGGAWQFF. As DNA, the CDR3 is TGCAGTGCTAGGACTAGCGGGGGGGCCTGGCAGTTCTTC.

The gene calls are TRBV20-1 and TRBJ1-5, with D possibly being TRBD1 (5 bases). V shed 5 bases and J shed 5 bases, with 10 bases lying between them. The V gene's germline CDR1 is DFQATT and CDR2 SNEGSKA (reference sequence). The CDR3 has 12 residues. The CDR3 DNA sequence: TGCAGTGCTGGCCGGGGGGATCAGCCCCAGCATTTT. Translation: CSAGRGDQPQHF.

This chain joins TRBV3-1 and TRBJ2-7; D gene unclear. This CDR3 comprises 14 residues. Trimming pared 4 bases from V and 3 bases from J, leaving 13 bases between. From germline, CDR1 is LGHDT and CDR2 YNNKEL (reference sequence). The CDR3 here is CASSPSRTFYEQYF. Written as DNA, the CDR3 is TGTGCCAGCAGCCCCTCGCGAACTTTCTACGAGCAGTACTTC.